The 18 T cell receptor beta chains presented below share a single source sample, sequenced in a study of T-cell reconstitution after alpha-beta-depleted transplantation in children. Library preparation (for TCRbeta) was performed with unique molecular identifiers. TCRdb re-analysed the PCR reads in MiXCR, keeping a single row per CDR3 protein. This sample has hundreds of thousands of distinct CDR3 sequences, with 8% to 11% found just once. This sample comprised PBMCs from the stem cell graft donor, obtained from the stem cell graft. The receptors were gathered from a human donor who donated a stem cell graft to a child with acute myeloid leukemia.

The chain uses TRBV20-1 and TRBJ2-7; TRBD2 matches at 12 bases. The J segment lost 7 bases and the V segment lost 6 bases, leaving 10 bases of the junction unmatched. The CDR3 runs to 14 residues. Germline V lookup: CDR1 DFQATT, CDR2 SNEGSKA (reference sequence). The CDR3 sequence: CSATTSGSRREQYF. CDR3 bases: TGCAGTGCCACGACTAGCGGGAGTCGGCGGGAGCAGTACTTC.

The sample holds many counts of this clonotype. The CDR3 DNA sequence: TGCGCCAGCAGCCAAGAAAAAGGACTAGCGTACAATGAGCAGTTCTTC. Translating gives CASSQEKGLAYNEQFF. This rearrangement joins TRBV4-3 to TRBJ2-1; 9 nucleotides align to TRBD2. The trim removed 0 bases at V and 4 bases at J, leaving 4 bases unmatched. Germline V gene lookup returns CDR1 LGHNA and CDR2 YSLEER. The CDR3 is 16 residues long.

The J gene is TRBJ1-1, the V gene TRBV2; D might be TRBD1 (5 bases). In germline, CDR1 is SNHLY, CDR2 FYNNEI. V was trimmed by 7 bases and J by 4 bases, leaving 16 bases between them. This CDR3 has 14 residues. CDR3 residues: CASMGTWRSTEAFF. CDR3 coding DNA: TGTGCCAGCATGGGGACTTGGCGTAGCACTGAAGCTTTCTTT.

CDR3: CASSLDLEQYF. In DNA form, the CDR3 reads TGTGCCAGCAGCTTAGATCTCGAGCAGTACTTC. This chain links TRBV7-2 with TRBJ2-7; D unresolved. The CDR3 extends over 11 amino acids. Per germline, CDR1 SGHTA and CDR2 FQGNSA. V was clipped by 1 base and J by 6 bases, with 4 bases between them.

This rearrangement joins TRBV6-1 to TRBJ1-4; 7 positions agree with TRBD1. The CDR3 is 15 residues long. Germline assignment: CDR1 MNHNS and CDR2 SASEGT. Trimming took 6 bases from V and 5 from J; bases not matched to a gene: 9. CDR3 protein: CASRQYTGANEKLFF. As DNA, the CDR3 is TGTGCCAGCAGACAATACACAGGGGCGAATGAAAAACTGTTTTTT.

V gene TRBV27 combines with J gene TRBJ2-5; TRBD1 might be the D (6 bases). Trimming shortened V by 6 bases and J by 5 bases, and 13 bases separated the two germline ends. CDR3 length equals 13 residues. Per germline, CDR1 MNHEY and CDR2 SMNVEV (reference sequence). For the CDR3, the DNA is TGTGCCAGCAGCCAGGGGAACGGGGAGACCCAGTACTTC. Amino acids: CASSQGNGETQYF.

This clonotype was seen only a few times. The CDR3 loop reads CATSRVSEKLFF. As DNA, the CDR3 is TGTGCCACCAGCAGAGTATCCGAAAAACTGTTTTTT. The chain couples TRBV15 to TRBJ1-4, with D uncertain. Germline V gene data show CDR1 as LNHNV and CDR2 as YYDKDF (reference sequence). There are 12 residues in the CDR3. V dropped 1 base and J dropped 8 bases, with 5 bases sitting between them.

The chain uses TRBV7-9 and TRBJ2-1; no definite D call. The CDR3 spans 13 residues. V dropped 2 bases and J dropped 8 bases, with 10 bases sitting between them. CDR1 and CDR2 from the germline V gene are SEHNR and FQNEAQ (reference sequence). The CDR3 region is CASSLLALDEQFF. In DNA, the CDR3 is TGTGCCAGCAGCTTACTTGCTTTGGATGAGCAGTTCTTC.

The rearrangement links TRBV28 to TRBJ2-3, with 8 bases lining up with TRBD2. V was pared by 8 bases and J by 4 bases, with 5 bases of the junction left unmatched. The CDR3 length is 13 residues. Germline CDR1 MDHEN, CDR2 SYDVKM. The CDR3 nucleotides read TGTGCCAGCGGGCGGGAGGCCCCAGATACGCAGTATTTT. This sequence encodes CASGREAPDTQYF. Combining the CDR3 with reference TRBV28 and TRBJ2-3 gives the whole variable domain DVKVTQSSRYLVKRTGEKVFLECVQDMDHENMFWYRQDPGLGLRLIYFSYDVKMKEKGDIPEGYSVSREKKERFSLILESASTNQTSMYLCASGREAPDTQYFGPGTRLTVL.

This CDR3 is CASSPTGTTSYNEQFF. The DNA for the CDR3 is TGTGCCAGCAGCCCTACAGGGACGACGTCCTACAATGAGCAGTTCTTC. The genes are TRBV28 and TRBJ2-1; D might be TRBD1 (6 bases). Germline V gene lookup returns CDR1 MDHEN and CDR2 SYDVKM. Trimming shortened V by 6 bases and J by 1 base, and 16 bases separated the two germline ends. The CDR3 runs to 16 residues.

This clonotype was counted only a few times. The chain carries TRBV11-2 and TRBJ2-1; unclear D gene. Germline CDR1 reads SGHAT; CDR2 reads FQNNGV. This CDR3 has 13 amino acids. Trimming removed 0 bases from V and 8 bases from J, with 8 bases in between. CDR3 coding DNA: TGTGCCAGCAGCTTAGACCTAAGGGATGAGCAGTTCTTC. The encoded protein is CASSLDLRDEQFF.

This clonotype was observed a single time. The rearrangement links TRBV3-1 to TRBJ2-5, with a tentative D call TRBD2 (6 bases). CDR1 LGHDT and CDR2 YNNKEL come from the germline V gene (reference sequence). This CDR3 spans 15 amino acids. The V end was cut by 7 bases, the J end by 2 bases, with 17 bases between. CDR3 coding DNA: TGTGCCAGCACCCGGGGCATAGCGGCGCAAGAGACCCAGTACTTC. Protein sequence: CASTRGIAAQETQYF.

In its sample, this clonotype was seen a few times. This chain joins TRBV30 and TRBJ1-6; D not certain. The CDR3 runs 12 residues. Germline V CDR1 and CDR2: GTSNPN, SVGIG (reference sequence). The germline V and J ends were trimmed by 1 base and 10 bases, with 8 bases remaining between them. CDR3 in DNA: TGTGCCTGGAGTGGGGTCAGGTCACCCCTCCACTTT. Its translation is CAWSGVRSPLHF. The whole variable domain, remainder taken from reference TRBV30 and TRBJ1-6, is SQTIHQWPATLVQPVGSPLSLECTVEGTSNPNLYWYRQAAGRGLQLLFYSVGIGQISSEVPQNLSASRPQDRQFILSSKKLLLSDSGFYLCAWSGVRSPLHFGNGTRLTVT.

This clonotype was seen repeatedly, ten times or more. The V and J genes are TRBV20-1 and TRBJ1-5, with TRBD1 as a possible D gene (5 bases). Trimming took off 4 bases at V and 0 bases at J, with 13 bases between the two ends. Germline CDR1 and CDR2: DFQATT and SNEGSKA (reference sequence). The CDR3 is made up of 15 amino acids. The CDR3 coding sequence is TGCAGTGCTACGCGGGACTCCAATAGCAATCAGCCCCAGCATTTT. It translates to CSATRDSNSNQPQHF.

The chain is built from TRBV6-2 or TRBV6-3 and TRBJ1-5; maybe TRBD1 (5 bases). This CDR3 contains 13 residues. V lost 6 bases, J lost 9 bases, and 15 bases lay in between. In germline, CDR1 is MNHEY, CDR2 SVGEGT. Here the CDR3 DNA reads TGTGCCAGCAGCCCAGGGACGGCTGGGCCCCAGCATTTT. This codes for CASSPGTAGPQHF.

This rearrangement joins TRBV12-5 to TRBJ2-1; 13 bases align to TRBD2. V was pared by 5 bases and J by 6 bases, with 4 bases of the junction left unmatched. The CDR3 runs 15 residues. The V gene's germline CDR1 is LGHNT and CDR2 FRNRAP. CDR3 protein: CASGPRLAGGNEQFF. The CDR3 bases are TGTGCTAGTGGTCCCCGACTAGCGGGAGGCAATGAGCAGTTCTTC.

The CDR3, as DNA: TGCGCCAGCAGCTTCTCCCAGGGCGAGCAGTACTTC. Translating gives CASSFSQGEQYF. The J gene is TRBJ2-7, the V gene TRBV5-1; tentative D call: TRBD1 (5 bases). This CDR3 comprises 12 residues. The germline V gene has CDR1 SGHRS and CDR2 YFSETQ. Trimming left V 2 bases short and J 6 bases short, with 9 bases between.

This chain connects TRBV20-1 to TRBJ1-5, with 7 bases aligning to TRBD1. The J segment lost 0 bases and the V segment lost 3 bases, leaving 11 bases of the junction unmatched. The length of the CDR3 is 17 residues. The germline V gene encodes CDR1 DFQATT and CDR2 SNEGSKA (reference sequence). The chain's CDR3 is CSASYRVGTVSNQPQHF. In DNA, the CDR3 is TGCAGTGCTAGCTATCGAGTGGGGACAGTTAGCAATCAGCCCCAGCATTTT.